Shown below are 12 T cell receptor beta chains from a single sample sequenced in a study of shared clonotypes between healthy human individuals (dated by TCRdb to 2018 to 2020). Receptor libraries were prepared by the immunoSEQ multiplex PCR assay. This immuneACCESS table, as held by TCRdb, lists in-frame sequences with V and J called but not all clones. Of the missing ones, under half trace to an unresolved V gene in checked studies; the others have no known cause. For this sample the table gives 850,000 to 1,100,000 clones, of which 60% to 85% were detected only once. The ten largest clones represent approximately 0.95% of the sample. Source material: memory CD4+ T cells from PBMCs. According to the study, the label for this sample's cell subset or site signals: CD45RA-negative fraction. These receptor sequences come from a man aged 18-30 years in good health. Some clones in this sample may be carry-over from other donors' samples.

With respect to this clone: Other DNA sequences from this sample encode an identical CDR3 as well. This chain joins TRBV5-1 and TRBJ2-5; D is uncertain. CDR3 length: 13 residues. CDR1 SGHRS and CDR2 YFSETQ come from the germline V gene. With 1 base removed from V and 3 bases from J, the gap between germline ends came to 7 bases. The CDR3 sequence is CASSLSPKETQYF. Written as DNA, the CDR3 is TGCGCCAGCAGCTTGTCCCCGAAAGAGACCCAGTACTTC.

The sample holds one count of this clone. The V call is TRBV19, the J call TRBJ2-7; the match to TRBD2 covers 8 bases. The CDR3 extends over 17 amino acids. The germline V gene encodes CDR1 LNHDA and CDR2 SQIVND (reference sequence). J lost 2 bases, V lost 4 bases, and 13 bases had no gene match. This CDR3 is CASSRGVLGAGAYEQYF. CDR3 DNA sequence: TGTGCCAGTAGTAGAGGTGTCCTTGGAGCGGGAGCCTACGAGCAGTACTTC.

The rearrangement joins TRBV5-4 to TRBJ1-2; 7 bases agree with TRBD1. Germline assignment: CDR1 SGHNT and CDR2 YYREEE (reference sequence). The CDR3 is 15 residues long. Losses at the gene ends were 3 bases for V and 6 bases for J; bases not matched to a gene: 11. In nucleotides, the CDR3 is TGTGCCAGCAGCTCACAGGGACAGAGCCTAGATGGCTACACCTTC. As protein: CASSSQGQSLDGYTF.

The CDR3: CASSPMRWEPQHF. The CDR3 DNA is TGTGCCAGCTCACCGATGAGATGGGAACCCCAGCATTTT. The genes are TRBV18 and TRBJ1-5; no reliable D call. CDR3 length: 13 amino acids. Trimming removed 3 bases from V and 10 bases from J, with 13 bases in between. Germline-derived CDR1 and CDR2 are KGHSH and LQKENI.

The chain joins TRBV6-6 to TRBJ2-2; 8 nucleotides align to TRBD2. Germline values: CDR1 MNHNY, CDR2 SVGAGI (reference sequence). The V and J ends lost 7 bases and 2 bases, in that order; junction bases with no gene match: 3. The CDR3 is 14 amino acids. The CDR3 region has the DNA TGTGCCAGCAACCGGGAGGGAAACACCGGGGAGCTGTTTTTT. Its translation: CASNREGNTGELFF.

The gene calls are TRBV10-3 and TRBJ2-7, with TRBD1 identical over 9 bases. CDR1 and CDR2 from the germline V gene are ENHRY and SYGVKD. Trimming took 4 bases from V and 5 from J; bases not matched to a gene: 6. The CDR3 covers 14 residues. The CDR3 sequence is CAISARTGVNEQYF. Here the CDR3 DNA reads TGTGCCATCAGTGCTAGGACAGGGGTCAACGAGCAGTACTTC.

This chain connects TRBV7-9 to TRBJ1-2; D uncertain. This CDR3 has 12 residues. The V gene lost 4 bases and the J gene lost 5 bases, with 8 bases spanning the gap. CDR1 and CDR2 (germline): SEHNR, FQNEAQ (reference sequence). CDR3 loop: CASSYGLYGYTF. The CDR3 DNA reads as TGTGCCAGCAGCTACGGGCTATATGGCTACACCTTC.

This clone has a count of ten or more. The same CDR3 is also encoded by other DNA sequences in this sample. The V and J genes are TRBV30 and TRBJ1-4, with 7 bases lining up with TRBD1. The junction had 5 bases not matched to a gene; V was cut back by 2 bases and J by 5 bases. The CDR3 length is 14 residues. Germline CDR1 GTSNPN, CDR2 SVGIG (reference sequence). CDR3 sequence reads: CAWSHRGGNEKLFF. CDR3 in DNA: TGTGCCTGGAGTCACAGGGGCGGGAATGAAAAACTGTTTTTT. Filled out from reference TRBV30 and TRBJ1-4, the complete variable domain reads SQTIHQWPATLVQPVGSPLSLECTVEGTSNPNLYWYRQAAGRGLQLLFYSVGIGQISSEVPQNLSASRPQDRQFILSSKKLLLSDSGFYLCAWSHRGGNEKLFFGSGTQLSVL.

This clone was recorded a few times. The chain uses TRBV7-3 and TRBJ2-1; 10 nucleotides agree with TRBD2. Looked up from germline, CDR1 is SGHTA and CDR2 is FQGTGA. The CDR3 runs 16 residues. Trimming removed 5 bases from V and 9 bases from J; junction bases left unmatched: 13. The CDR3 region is CASSPISGTSVSEQFF. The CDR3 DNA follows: TGTGCCAGCAGCCCCATATCCGGGACTAGCGTTAGTGAGCAGTTCTTC. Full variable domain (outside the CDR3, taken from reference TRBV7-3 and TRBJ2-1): GAGVSQTPSNKVTEKGKYVELRCDPISGHTALYWYRQSLGQGPEFLIYFQGTGAADDSGLPNDRFFAVRPEGSVSTLKIQRTERGDSAVYLCASSPISGTSVSEQFFGPGTRLTVL.

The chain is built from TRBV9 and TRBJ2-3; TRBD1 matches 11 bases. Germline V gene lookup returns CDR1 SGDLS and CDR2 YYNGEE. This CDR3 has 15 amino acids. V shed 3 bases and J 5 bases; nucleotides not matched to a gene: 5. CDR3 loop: CASSAGTGGVDTQYF. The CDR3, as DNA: TGTGCCAGCAGCGCCGGGACAGGGGGGGTAGATACGCAGTATTTT.

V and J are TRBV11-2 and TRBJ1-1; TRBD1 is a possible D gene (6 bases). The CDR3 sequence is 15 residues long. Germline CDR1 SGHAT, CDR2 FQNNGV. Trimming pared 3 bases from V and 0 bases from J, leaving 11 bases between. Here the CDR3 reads CASSLRRGMNTEAFF. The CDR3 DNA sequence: TGTGCCAGCAGCTTGAGAAGGGGGATGAACACTGAAGCTTTCTTT.

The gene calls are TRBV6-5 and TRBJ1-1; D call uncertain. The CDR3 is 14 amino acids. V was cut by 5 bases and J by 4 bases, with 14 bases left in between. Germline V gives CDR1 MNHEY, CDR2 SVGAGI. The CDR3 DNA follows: TGTGCCAGCAGTCCCCCGGCAGAGGGCACTGAAGCTTTCTTT. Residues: CASSPPAEGTEAFF.